This T cell receptor (beta chain) derives from a study of molecular identifiers for immune sequencing clone quantification. Whole-study context: Four portions were sequenced after RNA from approximately 22,000 or 94,000 naive CD8 cells was split five ways in replicates. Study-wide points: Spiked Jurkat TCR RNA equivalent to one cell was reportedly detectable in about a million naive cells.

The CDR3 spans 17 residues. Germline lookup yields CDR1 SGHAT and CDR2 FQNNGV. Deletions cut 3 bases from V and 0 bases from J, with 15 bases between. TCRdb recomputed calls from the PCR reads with MiXCR, one row per CDR3 protein. The sample lists about 63,000 distinct CDR3 sequences; under 20% were seen once. Remarks on this clonotype: No antigen is known for it.

The TCR originated in a human donor in good health. Some libraries in this study had Jurkat cell RNA spiked in. This chain links TRBV11-2 with TRBJ2-1, with unresolved D. The sample consisted of naive CD8+ T cells from blood, with Jurkat cell RNA spiked in. The subset: FACS-sorted CD8+CD4-CCR7+CD45RA+ naive T cells. The CDR3 DNA reads as TGTGCCAGCAGCTTCAGCCTAGTCGGGTCCTCCTACAATGAGCAGTTCTTC. It codes for CASSFSLVGSSYNEQFF. The variable domain in full, completed from reference TRBV11-2 and TRBJ2-1, reads EAGVAQSPRYKIIEKRQSVAFWCNPISGHATLYWYQQILGQGPKLLIQFQNNGVVDDSQLPKDRFSAERLKGVDSTLKIQPAKLEDSAVYLCASSFSLVGSSYNEQFFGPGTRLTVL.